The entry below gives a single T cell receptor beta chain sequence along with its context. CDR1 is MNHEY and CDR2 is SVGAGI in the germline V gene. The CDR3 covers 13 residues. Trimming took off 6 bases at V and 7 bases at J, with 12 bases between the two ends. In the study's own analysis: Quantification of nucleated cells was approximated via reference gene primer amplification. TCRdb keeps only in-frame clones here, not all; method: immunoSEQ multiplex PCR. Clonal size and the V and J genes are those of that table, whereas D and trimming came from the DNA. Of approximately 140,000 clones in the sample, roughly 83% were seen once. The sample comes from a study of blood T cell repertoires in COVID-19.

The receptor was derived from a man in his 60s with acute or convalescent COVID-19. The specimen sequenced was peripheral blood. V is TRBV6-5 and J is TRBJ1-4; D call uncertain. As DNA, the CDR3 is TGTGCCAGCAGCCGGGCCCGGGGTGAAAAACTGTTTTTT. It encodes CASSRARGEKLFF.